This section outlines one T cell receptor beta chain sequence together with its context. This clone has just one count. Its antigen is unknown. No qualities accompany the bases; no much larger clone lies one base away. This sample also contains other DNA sequences that code for the same CDR3. Patients with autoimmune disease history or receiving systemic immunosuppression were excluded from the trial. In every dose cohort, peripheral blood was drawn for TCR sequencing at baseline, cycle 4 day 1, and cycle 7 day 1. The samples were taken from a phase I, first-in-human, multicenter, open-label dose-escalation trial of ivuxolimab. Adults with locally advanced or metastatic melanoma, renal cell, hepatocellular, or head and neck squamous cell carcinoma were enrolled in the trial. Before TCR sequencing, CD4+ and CD8+ T cells were separately sorted from peripheral blood. Including cysteine and phenylalanine, the CDR3 has 15 amino acids. The only DNA kept is the CDR3, 45 bases in frame from the first base. The trim is 1 base for V and 8 bases for J, with a gap of 15 bases between the germline ends. CDR1 and CDR2 (SGHRS, YFSETQ) derive from the germline V gene.

The data were obtained in a study of OX40 agonist ivuxolimab in advanced cancers. The study in broad terms: Ivuxolimab was a fully human IgG2 agonistic monoclonal antibody targeting the costimulatory receptor OX40 (CD134). Intravenous ivuxolimab was administered to patients every 2 weeks at six dose levels: 0.01, 0.1, 0.3, 1.5, 3 and 10 mg/kg. Of the approximately 54 dose-escalation patients, hepatocellular carcinoma was present in some 19, melanoma in some 15, renal cell carcinoma in 9 and head and neck cancer in 9. In the dose-escalation cohort, around four fifths of patients were male, and the mean age was approximately 55 years, with a range of roughly 23 to 85. Patients were allowed to have had prior anti-PD-1, anti-PD-L1 or anti-CTLA-4 therapy, and around 40% of the dose-escalation patients had previously received checkpoint inhibitors. Partial responses were achieved by three dose-escalation patients, of whom one had hepatocellular carcinoma and two had cutaneous melanoma. Peripheral TCRbeta sequencing was intended to test whether TCR sequence diversity was altered and clonal T-cell expansion was caused by ivuxolimab. The paper covers the monotherapy dose-escalation part of the phase I ivuxolimab trial, which included N of about 50 patients. General findings and caveats noted by the study authors: On average, CD8+ T cells showed more expanded clones than CD4+ T cells after ivuxolimab. Low levels of normalized T-cell clonal expansion were also seen in some patients who did not respond. In partial responders in the 0.1-3.0 mg/kg groups, normalized peripheral clonal expansion was found to be among the lowest, especially among CD8+ T cells. The antigen specificity of the clonally expanded peripheral T cells was not determined. At doses of 0.1 to 3.0 mg/kg, clonal expansion of both CD4+ and CD8+ blood T cells was observed from baseline to week 6.

For sequencing of the TCRbeta CDR3 region, genomic DNA was extracted from the sorted cells. The immunoSEQ Assay was used for sequencing of TCRbeta CDR3 regions. Drawn from immuneACCESS, this table holds only the in-frame rearrangements with V and J called that TCRdb kept. Clones are partly lost; checked studies trace under half to an unresolved V gene and leave the rest unexplained. The sample table holds about 50,000 clones, of which approximately 83% were seen once. In total, the top ten clones hold almost 1.5% of the sample. The chain is made from TRBV5-1 and TRBJ1-4; TRBD1 is a possible D gene, resting on 6 matching bases. The sequence was obtained from an adult with an advanced solid tumor such as melanoma, head and neck, liver or kidney cancer. The sample in question was CD4+ or CD8+ T cells sorted from blood, obtained in a trial of the OX40 agonist ivuxolimab. This receptor carries the CDR3 CASSLKRGGSEKLFF. The sequence in DNA is TGCGCCAGCAGCTTGAAAAGAGGGGGATCGGAAAAACTGTTTTTT.